This section outlines one TCR beta chain sequence together with its context. Profiled with immunoSEQ multiplex PCR; TCRdb holds only in-frame clones, not every one. The sample shows 150,000 to 200,000 clones, approximately 90% of them seen only once. This specimen comes from a study of blood T cell repertoires in COVID-19. About the research overall: Sources were T cells, B-cell-depleted T cells, or PBMCs; the material itself was cDNA or gDNA.

The junction had 6 bases not matched to a gene; V was cut back by 2 bases and J by 7 bases. Germline values: CDR1 SGHTA, CDR2 FQGNSA. This CDR3 has 16 amino acids. Seattle patient enrollment occurred during active infection, with longitudinal follow-up thereafter. The TCR sequence derives from a young man with COVID-19, enrolled during active disease. Sequencing was performed on peripheral blood. The rearrangement uses TRBV7-2 and TRBJ2-1, with 12 bases lining up with TRBD2. CDR3 in DNA: TGTGCCAGCAGCTTACCCCTAGCGGGAGGGGTTAATGAGCAGTTCTTC. Translating it yields CASSLPLAGGVNEQFF.